The 21 T cell receptor beta chains presented below share a single source sample, sequenced in a study of blood T cell repertoires in COVID-19. Repertoires were generated with immunoSEQ multiplex PCR, while TCRdb's copy carries only in-frame clones and drops some. This sample yields under 200,000 clones, of which approximately 80% are seen a single time; 13% belongs to the top ten. The sequenced material came from PBMCs or T cells enriched from blood (not recorded which). The origin of the receptors is a woman in her sixties who had recovered from COVID-19.

This sequence joins TRBV10-3 and TRBJ1-2; unclear D gene. V lost 0 bases and J 10 bases, leaving 15 bases between the germline ends. Germline V gene sequence: CDR1 ENHRY, CDR2 SYGVKD. CDR3 length: 14 amino acids. CDR3 DNA: TGTGCCATCAGTGAGTCGACGACAATCTCCCTCTACACCTTC. As protein: CAISESTTISLYTF.

The chain combines TRBV5-1 with TRBJ1-1, with 8 bases identical to TRBD1. V trimming: 3 bases; J trimming: 5 bases; junction bases outside the gene matches: 6. The CDR3 extends over 14 amino acids. The germline V gene encodes CDR1 SGHRS and CDR2 YFSETQ. CDR3: CASSSGGAGTEAFF. The CDR3 nucleotides are TGCGCCAGCAGCTCAGGGGGCGCAGGGACTGAAGCTTTCTTT.

As for this clone: The junction shows a germline mismatch at one end, possibly a read error. V is TRBV9 and J is TRBJ2-1; maybe TRBD2 (6 bases). Germline V gives CDR1 SGDLS, CDR2 YYNGEE. This CDR3 spans 16 amino acids. Here the CDR3 DNA reads TGTGCCAGCAGCGTAGGACTAGATGGGGCATACAGTGAGCAGTTCTTC. Its protein product is CASSVGLDGAYSEQFF.

This clone was observed once. The rearrangement links TRBV2 to TRBJ1-5; D is uncertain. Trimming removed 4 bases from V and 5 bases from J, with 9 bases in between. The length of the CDR3 is 13 residues. CDR1 and CDR2 from the germline V gene are SNHLY and FYNNEI. CDR3 region: CASSVLFYQPQHF. For the CDR3, the DNA is TGTGCCAGCAGTGTTCTCTTTTATCAGCCCCAGCATTTT.

The chain couples TRBV28 to TRBJ1-5; tentatively, D is TRBD1 (6 bases). The CDR3 is 12 residues long. CDR1 MDHEN and CDR2 SYDVKM come from the germline V gene. V gave up 5 bases and J gave up 14 bases, with 16 bases separating them. The chain's CDR3 is CASSLTQGHEHF. As DNA, the CDR3 is TGTGCCAGCAGTCTAACACAGGGTCATGAGCATTTT.

The chain uses TRBV10-2 and TRBJ2-3; D is uncertain. Germline loops: CDR1 WSHSY, CDR2 SAAADI. The CDR3 runs 16 residues. Trimming left V 4 bases short and J 2 bases short, with 16 bases between. The CDR3 nucleotides are TGCGCCAGCAGTGGGTGGCAGCGAAGAAACACAGATACGCAGTATTTT. This encodes CASSGWQRRNTDTQYF.

The chain links TRBV18 to TRBJ1-4; 7 bases are shared with TRBD1. Germline lookup yields CDR1 KGHSH and CDR2 LQKENI. This CDR3 is built from 15 residues. Trimming at V came to 4 bases and at J to 8 bases, leaving 10 bases not matched to a gene. The CDR3 bases are TGTGCCAGCTCACAACTACAGGGGCTCGGCGAAAAACTGTTTTTT. This encodes CASSQLQGLGEKLFF.

This clone has only one observation. The gene calls are TRBV7-9 and TRBJ1-3; 7 bases are shared with TRBD1. V lost 7 bases, J lost 2 bases, and 5 bases stayed unmatched. The CDR3 has 14 residues. CDR1 and CDR2 from the germline V gene are SEHNR and FQNEAQ (reference sequence). CDR3 DNA sequence: TGTGCCAGCAACCAGGGGGATGCTGGAAACACCATATATTTT. It encodes CASNQGDAGNTIYF.

This clone was seen more than once but under ten times. The CDR3: CASSLAGTQQETQYF. CDR3 nucleotides: TGTGCCAGCAGCCTCGCCGGGACACAACAAGAGACCCAGTACTTC. J is TRBJ2-5 and V is TRBV3-1 (or the pseudogene TRBV3-2), with a possible D match to TRBD1 (6 bases). V was cut by 4 bases and J by 2 bases, with 14 bases left in between. The CDR3 contains 15 residues. The germline CDR1 and CDR2 sequences are LGHDT and YNNKEL (reference sequence).

The genes are TRBV6-5 and TRBJ1-1; no reliable D call. There are 13 residues in the CDR3. From germline, CDR1 is MNHEY and CDR2 SVGAGI. V shed 2 bases and J shed 1 base, with 5 bases lying between them. This CDR3 reads CASSYPGNTEAFF. For the CDR3, the DNA is TGTGCCAGCAGTTACCCCGGGAACACTGAAGCTTTCTTT.

This chain joins TRBV12-3 or TRBV12-4 and TRBJ2-1; perhaps TRBD2 as D (5 bases). Trimming left V 7 bases short and J 5 bases short, with 12 bases between. This CDR3 has 13 amino acids. CDR3 coding DNA: TGTGCCAGCAACTTTCTGGGAGACAATGAGCAGTTCTTC. Translated: CASNFLGDNEQFF.

V usage is TRBV19 and J usage is TRBJ2-7; 9 bases fit TRBD1. J was trimmed by 3 bases and V by 5 bases; bases with no gene match: 5. From germline, CDR1 is LNHDA and CDR2 SQIVND (reference sequence). CDR3 size: 14 residues. The CDR3 reads CASSGTGFSYEQYF. The CDR3 DNA is TGTGCCAGTAGTGGGACAGGGTTTAGCTACGAGCAGTACTTC.

The table lists this clone with a few counts. The chain joins TRBV10-3 to TRBJ1-2, with no clear D. Trimming left V 0 bases short and J 8 bases short, with 10 bases between. The CDR3 is made up of 13 amino acids. Per germline, CDR1 ENHRY and CDR2 SYGVKD. The CDR3 sequence is CAISESREWGYTF. CDR3 nucleotides: TGTGCCATCAGTGAGTCCCGGGAGTGGGGCTACACCTTC.

This chain uses TRBV11-3 with TRBJ1-1, with D possibly matching TRBD1 (5 bases). The CDR3 has 13 amino acids. V was trimmed by 5 bases and J by 0 bases, leaving 7 bases between them. Looked up from germline, CDR1 is SGHNT and CDR2 is YENEEA. The CDR3 DNA sequence: TGTGCCAGCAGCGCGGGACTGAACACTGAAGCTTTCTTT. It yields the protein CASSAGLNTEAFF. Full variable domain (missing parts from reference TRBV11-3 and TRBJ1-1): EAGVVQSPRYKIIEKKQPVAFWCNPISGHNTLYWYLQNLGQGPELLIRYENEEAVDDSQLPKDRFSAERLKGVDSTLKIQPAELGDSAVYLCASSAGLNTEAFFGQGTRLTVV.

CDR3 in amino acids: CASSQDRTGYGYTF. The CDR3 DNA sequence: TGCGCCAGCAGCCAAGATCGGACAGGTTATGGCTACACCTTC. The V gene is TRBV4-1, the J gene TRBJ1-2; 7 bases are shared with TRBD1. V shed 0 bases, J shed 5 bases, and the junction held 3 bases outside the gene matches. The germline V gene encodes CDR1 MGHRA and CDR2 YSYEKL. The length of the CDR3 is 14 residues.

V is TRBV7-9 and J is TRBJ2-7; weak D call: TRBD2 (5 bases). Germline CDR1 reads SEHNR; CDR2 reads FQNEAQ (reference sequence). The CDR3 runs 15 residues. Trimming stripped 3 bases from V and 1 base from J, with 13 bases between. CDR3 protein: CASSFEGYYSYEQYF. In DNA form, the CDR3 reads TGTGCCAGCAGCTTCGAGGGCTACTATTCCTACGAGCAGTACTTC.

The rearrangement joins TRBV27 to TRBJ2-1; 8 bases align to TRBD2. Per the germline V gene, CDR1 is MNHEY and CDR2 is SMNVEV (reference sequence). The CDR3 spans 15 residues. After removal of 7 bases from V and 2 bases from J, the junction contained 7 bases not matched to a gene. In DNA form, the CDR3 reads TGTGCCAGCATACGCACTAGCGGCGCCTACAATGAGCAGTTCTTC. Its translation is CASIRTSGAYNEQFF.

The J gene is TRBJ2-1, the V gene TRBV10-1; a possible D gene is TRBD2 (5 bases). The V end lost 4 bases, the J end lost 3 bases, and 13 bases lay between the germline ends. The CDR3 contains 15 residues. CDR1 and CDR2 from the germline V gene are WNHNN and SYGVQD (reference sequence). CDR3 in DNA: TGCGCCAGCAGTGGAGTTGGGGAGCTCTACAATGAGCAGTTCTTC. Translating it yields CASSGVGELYNEQFF.

This chain links TRBV5-5 with TRBJ2-7, with D perhaps TRBD2 (6 bases). Germline V gene data show CDR1 as SGHKS and CDR2 as YYEKEE (reference sequence). The CDR3 contains 16 residues. The V and J ends lost 1 base and 4 bases respectively, with 18 bases between them. The CDR3 region is CASSLPRDSPGYEQYF. DNA of the CDR3: TGTGCCAGCAGCTTGCCCAGGGACTCTCCCGGGTACGAGCAGTACTTC.

This clone occurred once. The chain combines TRBV6-1 with TRBJ1-2, with TRBD1 matching 10 bases. Germline V CDR1 and CDR2: MNHNS, SASEGT. The CDR3 totals 14 residues. Trimming at V came to 2 bases and at J to 7 bases, leaving 4 bases not matched to a gene. CDR3 loop: CASSENWDRGGYTF. CDR3 nucleotide sequence: TGTGCCAGCAGTGAAAATTGGGACAGGGGTGGCTACACCTTC.

The genes are TRBV7-6 and TRBJ2-1; D is possibly TRBD1 (5 bases). Germline values: CDR1 SGHVS, CDR2 FNYEAQ. The CDR3 has 16 amino acids. V lost 0 bases and J lost 4, with 13 bases in between. The CDR3 nucleotides are TGTGCCAGCAGCTTAGCGCAGGGTGTGGGATACAATGAGCAGTTCTTC. Protein: CASSLAQGVGYNEQFF.